This T cell receptor (beta chain) was captured by sequencing in a study of blood T cells in healthy people across ages (dated by TCRdb to between 2014 and 2017). Background on the whole study: In model experiments, roughly one uniquely barcoded TCR beta cDNA molecule per two T cells was captured by template switching. To track age-related changes in TCR beta repertoire diversity, the study relied on deep sequencing normalized with unique cDNA molecular identifiers. Four age groups were formed from the donors: young (average around 15 years), middle-aged (more than 35), aged (62) and long-lived (82). To avoid experimental bias, donors of different ages were distributed randomly across sequencing lanes. Two additional independent replicas of 1 million unique cDNA reads from the same blood draw were analyzed for two donors (one aged 18 to 30 and one aged 80 or older). What the authors observed across the whole study: Because donor CMV infection status was unknown, age-related changes in expanded clonotypes were potentially confounded. Estimates of total diversity based on one million sequenced T cells were considered lower bounds and underestimates. Observed TCR beta diversity per million T cells fell roughly linearly with age, and a significant reduction was already apparent by age around 39. Conclusive comparison of naive and antigen-experienced compartments was prevented by the profiling of bulk unsorted PBMCs. Compared with the aged group, the long-lived group had more naive CD4+ T cells, fewer expanded clones and increased TCR diversity, suggesting age selection. A strong correlation was found between observed TCR beta diversity and the percentage of naive T cells measured by flow cytometry.

This clonotype was observed at least ten times. Its antigen is currently not known. No much larger clone exists at a distance of one base, and base qualities are not known. The library was obtained by 5' RACE. Instrument on record: Illumina HiSeq 2500. A second PCR of about 6 to 12 cycles was run with a J-beta primer mix and a sample-barcoded 5' primer. Each TCR beta cDNA molecule received a unique molecular identifier from a template-switch 5' adaptor carrying 12 random nucleotides. At least 2.5 million CDR3-containing paired-end reads were obtained from each sample. First-strand cDNA was synthesized from all RNA with the Mint cDNA synthesis kit, primed by a TRBC-specific oligonucleotide. All cDNA was treated with uracil-DNA glycosylase and then went through a first 18-cycle PCR with the universal primers M1SS and BC2_uni_R. The authors' pipeline ran thus. Normalization of each sample was performed by random selection of 1 million high-quality reads, each carrying a distinct molecular identifier. Reads sharing molecular identifiers were discarded rather than binned into consensus sequences. MiTCR, run with a Q25 quality threshold and the strictest error-elimination algorithm, handled CDR3 identification, clonotype clustering and error correction. A nonparametric unseen species model with Euler transformation was used to estimate lower-bound total TCR beta diversity. TCRdb passed the public sequencing reads through fastp at Q25 and MiXCR, retaining productive beta sequences. CDR3 protein sequences are deduplicated, and each keeps its most common genes and DNA. The V and J calls were determined by TCRdb, not by the authors. The sample has around 650,000 distinct CDR3 sequences on record, approximately 31% of them singletons. Together, the top ten hold 15% to 17% of the sample.

Donors were under 40 systemically healthy Caucasian individuals from Russia aged 6 to 90 years. Roughly 10 milliliters of peripheral blood were collected from each donor into EDTA-treated Vacutainer tubes. Ficoll-Paque density-gradient centrifugation was used to isolate PBMCs, with at least 6.5 million obtained per sample. Total RNA, at least 6 micrograms per sample, was extracted from PBMCs with Trizol reagent. The percentages of naive CD45RAhigh/CD27high T cells were determined by flow cytometry on a PBMC aliquot from every donor. The TCR originated in a woman aged 80 or older in good health. Donor details come from another sample of the same person, matched by shared clones. Sequenced input: blood.

The nucleotide sequence is given as TGTGCCAGCAGTCTCTCTAGCGGGGGGCTAGATGAGCAGTTCTTC. This codes for CASSLSSGGLDEQFF. Here the chain combines TRBV7-3 and TRBJ2-1, with TRBD2 matching 11 junction bases. Sequences SGHTA (CDR1) and FQGTGA (CDR2) are obtained from the germline V gene. Measured from the cysteine to the phenylalanine, the CDR3 is 15 residues long. CDR3 DNA only is kept here, 45 bases in frame from base 1. After removal of 6 bases from V and 8 bases from J, the junction retains 9 bases not matched to a gene. Beyond the CDR3, the reference TRBV7-3 and TRBJ2-1 genes provide the residues; the full variable domain reads: GAGVSQTPSNKVTEKGKYVELRCDPISGHTALYWYRQSLGQGPEFLIYFQGTGAADDSGLPNDRFFAVRPEGSVSTLKIQRTERGDSAVYLCASSLSSGGLDEQFFGPGTRLTVL.